The following is a TCR beta chain sequence with its context. The target antigen is unknown. This CDR3 comprises 12 residues. V lost 1 base and J lost 10, with 7 bases in between. CDR1 and CDR2 from the germline V gene are SGHAT and FQNNGV. This sample is drawn from a study of cytomegalovirus exposure and HLA in healthy donors. Study-wide points: High sensitivity and specificity were reportedly achieved when the classifier diagnosed cytomegalovirus status. When analyzed later, a missense DCLRE1C variant was found to be linked to TCR beta V- and J-gene trimming.

PCR primers comprised 60 Vbeta and 13 Jbeta primers. Sequencing was performed with immunoSEQ multiplex PCR; in TCRdb, only in-frame clones are kept and a portion is missing. The top ten clones hold approximately 2.4% of a sample with nearly 110,000 clones, 81% of them seen once. V usage is TRBV11-2 and J usage is TRBJ1-4; D is unresolved. The specimen sequenced was PBMCs. This TCR came from a man in his thirties or forties in good health and CMV-seronegative. CDR3 in DNA: TGTGCCAGCAGCTTAGGAAGCGGAAAACTGTTTTTT. Translating gives CASSLGSGKLFF.